This T cell receptor (beta chain) was captured in a study of blood T cell repertoires in COVID-19. About the research overall: T cells, B-cell-depleted T cells, or PBMCs provided the cDNA or gDNA that served as material.

The CDR3 has 13 amino acids. V lost 8 bases and J lost 5; bases outside the gene matches: 8. Germline V CDR1 and CDR2: MNHEY, SVGAGI. In the authors' methods: Reference gene primer amplification in the assay estimated nucleated cell counts. Libraries were prepared by immunoSEQ multiplex PCR; TCRdb keeps only in-frame clonotypes and omits some of them. V and J calls and clone size are copied from that table; D and trimming were computed from the DNA. The sample has approximately 210,000 clones, around four fifths seen once. The gene calls are TRBV6-5 and TRBJ2-7, with 8 bases that match TRBD2. Sequencing input: peripheral blood. The origin of this receptor is a woman in her forties or fifties with active or convalescent COVID-19. The CDR3, as DNA: TGTGCCAGCGGATTCGGGGGGGCGAACGAGCAGTACGTC. Protein sequence: CASGFGGANEQYV.